These 26 T cell receptor beta chains were all obtained from the same sample, sequenced in a study of T cells in localized non-small cell lung cancer. Repertoires were generated with immunoSEQ multiplex PCR, while TCRdb's copy carries only in-frame clones and drops some. The data contain about 39,000 clones, around 79% of them singletons. The sequencing here drew on PBMCs, taken before any cancer treatment. The receptors stem from a woman aged 35-70 years with stage II squamous cell lung carcinoma.

The sample holds a few counts of this clone. This chain joins TRBV18 and TRBJ1-5; TRBD1 might be the D (5 bases). The CDR3 sequence is 14 residues long. V was trimmed by 3 bases and J by 5 bases, leaving 11 bases between them. Germline CDR1 and CDR2: KGHSH and LQKENI. This CDR3 is CASSPAGDDQPQHF. DNA for the CDR3: TGTGCCAGCTCACCGGCCGGGGACGATCAGCCCCAGCATTTT.

This chain joins TRBV6-5 and TRBJ2-7; unclear D gene. The length of the CDR3 is 13 residues. Trimming pared 5 bases from V and 8 bases from J, leaving 16 bases between. Germline values: CDR1 MNHEY, CDR2 SVGAGI. Here the CDR3 DNA reads TGTGCCAGCAGTGAAACCTATCAAAAGCAGCAGTACGTC. This encodes CASSETYQKQQYV.

This clone came up a few times. This chain joins TRBV12-1 and TRBJ2-5; whether TRBD2, the table's D call, matches the DNA was not checked. TRBV12-1 represents a pseudogene. CDR3 size: 18 residues. The CDR3 region is CASRTGTSGRGKVETQYF. The CDR3 DNA reads as TGTGCCAGCAGGACGGGGACTAGCGGGAGAGGTAAAGTAGAGACCCAGTACTTC.

V gene TRBV11-1 combines with J gene TRBJ2-5, with D maybe TRBD2 (6 bases). The CDR3 is made up of 14 amino acids. The V end was cut by 1 base, the J end by 5 bases, with 11 bases between. CDR1 and CDR2 from the germline V gene are SGHAT and FQDESV (reference sequence). DNA of the CDR3: TGTGCCAGCAGCTTAGGCGGGGTACCGGAGACCCAGTACTTC. It specifies CASSLGGVPETQYF.

The chain links TRBV10-3 to TRBJ1-5; no firm D call. Per germline, CDR1 ENHRY and CDR2 SYGVKD. The CDR3 runs 15 residues. V was pared by 2 bases and J by 5 bases, with 13 bases between. The CDR3 DNA sequence: TGTGCCATCAGTGAGCCCGGGGATGGGGATCAGCCCCAGCATTTT. As protein: CAISEPGDGDQPQHF.

The chain has TRBV4-1 and TRBJ2-2, with D possibly being TRBD1 (6 bases). CDR3 length: 14 residues. The V gene lost 5 bases and the J gene lost 3 bases, with 10 bases spanning the gap. Germline values: CDR1 MGHRA, CDR2 YSYEKL. CDR3 DNA: TGCGCCAGCAGCAACAGGGAGCACACCGGGGAGCTGTTTTTT. Protein: CASSNREHTGELFF.

This chain connects TRBV4-3 to TRBJ2-2, with TRBD2 matching over 10 bases. CDR1 is LGHNA and CDR2 is YSLEER in the germline V gene. CDR3 length equals 16 residues. Trimming removed 5 bases from V and 5 bases from J; junction bases left unmatched: 8. The CDR3 protein is CASSTGLADLTGELFF. In nucleotides, the CDR3 is TGCGCCAGCAGCACCGGACTAGCGGACCTGACCGGGGAGCTGTTTTTT.

This chain joins TRBV2 and TRBJ1-5; D is ambiguous. The CDR3 length is 12 residues. Germline V lookup: CDR1 SNHLY, CDR2 FYNNEI. V shed 6 bases and J shed 2 bases, with 5 bases lying between them. CDR3 in DNA: TGTGCCAGCAGCTGGGGCAATCAGCCCCAGCATTTT. Residues: CASSWGNQPQHF.

V gene TRBV2 combines with J gene TRBJ1-1; D ambiguous. This CDR3 comprises 13 residues. V was trimmed by 2 bases and J by 1 base, leaving 5 bases between them. Germline CDR1 reads SNHLY; CDR2 reads FYNNEI. The CDR3 bases are TGTGCCAGCAGTGAACAACAGAACACTGAAGCTTTCTTT. It yields the protein CASSEQQNTEAFF.

The V call is TRBV5-1, the J call TRBJ2-3, with TRBD2 as a possible D gene (8 bases). The CDR3 runs 14 residues. V was clipped by 4 bases and J by 6 bases, with 15 bases between them. Germline-derived CDR1 and CDR2 are SGHRS and YFSETQ. CDR3 in DNA: TGCGCCAGCAGCCGGGAGGGGGCAGCGGATACGCAGTATTTT. Amino acid sequence: CASSREGAADTQYF. Complete variable domain (other parts from reference TRBV5-1 and TRBJ2-3): KAGVTQTPRYLIKTRGQQVTLSCSPISGHRSVSWYQQTPGQGLQFLFEYFSETQRNKGNFPGRFSGRQFSNSRSEMNVSTLELGDSALYLCASSREGAADTQYFGPGTRLTVL.

The V call is TRBV10-2, the J call TRBJ1-2; the D gene is possibly TRBD1 (6 bases). CDR1 is WSHSY, CDR2 SAAADI, per germline. V lost 5 bases and J 5 bases, leaving 15 bases between the germline ends. This CDR3 region has 14 residues. As DNA, the CDR3 is TGCGCCAGCAGTATTAGGACAGAGGGATATGGCTACACCTTC. The encoded protein is CASSIRTEGYGYTF.

The genes are TRBV14 and TRBJ1-5; tentatively, D is TRBD1 (6 bases). Trimming removed 4 bases from V and 0 bases from J, with 16 bases in between. Germline V gene data show CDR1 as SGHDN and CDR2 as FVKESK. The CDR3 extends over 17 amino acids. CDR3 in DNA: TGTGCCAGCAGCCGACAGGAGGGGTACCCTAGCAATCAGCCCCAGCATTTT. It encodes CASSRQEGYPSNQPQHF.

The chain uses TRBV7-9 and TRBJ1-4; D is ambiguous. The ends were cut back, 5 bases at V and 5 bases at J, with 12 bases in the middle. The CDR3 extends over 14 amino acids. Germline values: CDR1 SEHNR, CDR2 FQNEAQ (reference sequence). DNA of the CDR3: TGTGCCAGCAGCCCAGGATTGGGGAATGAAAAACTGTTTTTT. Protein sequence: CASSPGLGNEKLFF.

The CDR3 sequence is CASSYMATEAFF. CDR3 nucleotide sequence: TGTGCCAGCAGTTACATGGCCACTGAAGCTTTCTTT. The J gene is TRBJ1-1, the V gene TRBV6-5, with no clear D. Looked up from germline, CDR1 is MNHEY and CDR2 is SVGAGI. Trimming left V 2 bases short and J 4 bases short, with 5 bases between. The CDR3 length is 12 residues.

The chain couples TRBV9 to TRBJ2-5; D may match TRBD1 or TRBD2 (7 bases each). The CDR3 loop spans 13 amino acids. Germline V gene data show CDR1 as SGDLS and CDR2 as YYNGEE. Trimming removed 6 bases at V and 4 bases at J, with 13 bases between. CDR3 nucleotide sequence: TGTGCCAGCAACCTCAGGGGGGGAGAGACCCAGTACTTC. Protein product: CASNLRGGETQYF.

The rearrangement links TRBV28 to TRBJ2-3; no clear D gene. The V end was cut by 2 bases, the J end by 2 bases, with 8 bases between. Germline lookup yields CDR1 MDHEN and CDR2 SYDVKM. The CDR3 runs to 14 residues. CDR3: CASSLGGVTDTQYF. The DNA of the CDR3 is TGTGCCAGCAGTTTAGGCGGAGTCACAGATACGCAGTATTTT.

The rearrangement links TRBV6-1 to TRBJ2-5; D perhaps matches TRBD1 (6 bases). Germline values: CDR1 MNHNS, CDR2 SASEGT. The CDR3 contains 14 residues. The V end was cut by 5 bases, the J end by 3 bases, with 13 bases between. The CDR3 nucleotides read TGTGCCAGCAGTTTCTTGGGACAAGAAGAGACCCAGTACTTC. Residues: CASSFLGQEETQYF.

This chain connects TRBV6-5 to TRBJ2-7, with 10 nucleotides matching TRBD1. V lost 5 bases, J lost 6 bases, and 7 bases stayed unmatched. The V gene's germline CDR1 is MNHEY and CDR2 SVGAGI. The CDR3 is 14 residues long. DNA of the CDR3: TGTGCCAGCAGTCTAATGGACAGGGGGTCCGAGCAGTACTTC. It translates to CASSLMDRGSEQYF.

The V and J genes are TRBV6-5 and TRBJ1-1, with a tentative D call TRBD1 (6 bases). Germline V lookup: CDR1 MNHEY, CDR2 SVGAGI. The CDR3 has 14 residues. The germline V and J ends were trimmed by 6 bases and 1 base, with 12 bases remaining between them. The CDR3, as DNA: TGTGCCAGCAGGACTCTGACAGGGAACACTGAAGCTTTCTTT. Its protein product is CASRTLTGNTEAFF.

The chain recombines TRBV9 with TRBJ2-2, with 7 bases aligning to TRBD2. Germline V CDR1 and CDR2: SGDLS, YYNGEE. The V gene end was trimmed by 0 bases and the J gene end by 0 bases; junction bases not matched to a gene: 2. The length of the CDR3 is 16 residues. The CDR3, as DNA: TGTGCCAGCAGCGTAGTCGCGGGGGCGAACACCGGGGAGCTGTTTTTT. It is translated as CASSVVAGANTGELFF.

The chain is built from TRBV4-2 and TRBJ1-5; D not resolved. The ends were cut back, 0 bases at V and 0 bases at J, with 9 bases in the middle. Germline assignment: CDR1 LGHNA and CDR2 YNFKEQ. This CDR3 spans 16 amino acids. In DNA, the CDR3 is TGTGCCAGCAGCCAAGATGGACTGAGTAGCAATCAGCCCCAGCATTTT. The encoded protein is CASSQDGLSSNQPQHF.

This clone has more than one count but fewer than ten. The chain carries TRBV28 and TRBJ1-1, with TRBD1 as a possible D gene (6 bases). Germline CDR1 MDHEN, CDR2 SYDVKM. V was trimmed by 3 bases and J by 3 bases, leaving 20 bases between them. This CDR3 comprises 17 residues. CDR3 sequence reads: CASSFGTSNGGYTEAFF. The DNA for the CDR3 is TGTGCCAGCAGTTTTGGGACATCCAACGGCGGATACACTGAAGCTTTCTTT.

The V call is TRBV2, the J call TRBJ2-7, with a weak D call TRBD1 (6 bases). Trimming stripped 6 bases from V and 4 bases from J, with 16 bases between. The germline V gene encodes CDR1 SNHLY and CDR2 FYNNEI. The CDR3 length is 14 residues. CDR3 sequence: CASSITGYGYEQYV. The CDR3 DNA reads as TGTGCCAGCAGCATAACAGGGTATGGGTACGAGCAGTACGTC.

The CDR3 DNA is TGTGCCAGCAACCCGGGACTAGGGGGATTCGAGCAGTTCTTC. Its protein is CASNPGLGGFEQFF. The rearrangement joins TRBV2 to TRBJ2-1, with 8 nucleotides matching TRBD2. The CDR3 sequence is 14 residues long. From germline, CDR1 is SNHLY and CDR2 FYNNEI. V shed 7 bases and J 10 bases; nucleotides not matched to a gene: 12. Supplemented by reference TRBV2 and TRBJ2-1, the full variable domain reads EPEVTQTPSHQVTQMGQEVILRCVPISNHLYFYWYRQILGQKVEFLVSFYNNEISEKSEIFDDQFSVERPDGSNFTLKIRSTKLEDSAMYFCASNPGLGGFEQFFGPGTRLTVL.

The chain joins TRBV10-3 to TRBJ2-1, with TRBD1 identical over 9 bases. Germline loops: CDR1 ENHRY, CDR2 SYGVKD. The J segment lost 9 bases and the V segment lost 10 bases, leaving 13 bases of the junction unmatched. CDR3 length: 14 amino acids. CDR3 in DNA: TGTGCCACCTCCGGGGACAGGGACAACGCTGAGCAGTTCTTC. This gives the protein CATSGDRDNAEQFF.

V is TRBV4-2 and J is TRBJ1-5, with D perhaps matching TRBD1 (5 bases). Trimming removed 0 bases at V and 2 bases at J, with 11 bases between. The CDR3 is 16 residues long. Germline lookup yields CDR1 LGHNA and CDR2 YNFKEQ. The CDR3 region is CASSQEGGTGNQPQHF. CDR3 nucleotide sequence: TGTGCCAGCAGCCAAGAGGGAGGGACTGGCAATCAGCCCCAGCATTTT.